The 29 T cell receptor beta chains presented below share a single source sample, sequenced in a study of CD8 T cells in ankylosing spondylitis. A single record per CDR3 protein comes from TCRdb applying MiXCR to the 5' RACE reads. The sample shows about 460,000 distinct CDR3 sequences, about 5% of them seen only once. The study, taken as a whole, reports: There was a TCR beta motif, made of several highly homologous variants, that appeared characteristic of ankylosing spondylitis blood.

Their target antigens are unknown. The sequenced sample consisted of blood, either unsorted or a sorted T cell fraction (not recorded which). The receptors come from a male donor with ankylosing spondylitis.

This clonotype was seen repeatedly, ten times or more. J is TRBJ1-1 and V is TRBV20-1; D gene ambiguous. The V gene's germline CDR1 is DFQATT and CDR2 SNEGSKA (reference sequence). The CDR3 covers 14 residues. V was pared by 0 bases and J by 0 bases, with 8 bases between. CDR3 nucleotide sequence: TGCAGTGCTAGAGAGGGCTCCTTGAACACTGAAGCTTTCTTT. Its protein is CSAREGSLNTEAFF.

This clonotype has a count of ten or more. The chain joins TRBV12-3 or TRBV12-4 to TRBJ2-3; D call uncertain. This CDR3 has 14 residues. Trimming pared 3 bases from V and 0 bases from J, leaving 7 bases between. CDR3 sequence (DNA): TGTGCCAGCAGTTTCTCAATGAGCACAGATACGCAGTATTTT. The encoded protein is CASSFSMSTDTQYF.

This sequence joins TRBV10-3 and TRBJ1-1; D remains unclear. The CDR3 runs 13 residues. Trimming took off 3 bases at V and 0 bases at J, with 5 bases between the two ends. In germline, CDR1 is ENHRY, CDR2 SYGVKD. The CDR3 DNA reads TGTGCCATCAGTGACGCCCTGAACACTGAAGCTTTCTTT. Translating gives CAISDALNTEAFF.

This clonotype was counted ten times or more. The rearrangement joins TRBV4-2 to TRBJ2-1, with TRBD2 matching over 12 bases. V was clipped by 2 bases and J by 8 bases; unmatched bases: 10. CDR3 size: 17 residues. Germline V CDR1 and CDR2: LGHNA, YNFKEQ. CDR3 in DNA: TGTGCCAGCAGCCAATCTAGCGGGGGGGCTAGTAGGTATGAGCAGTTCTTC. Amino acid sequence: CASSQSSGGASRYEQFF.

The table lists this clonotype with many counts. The chain couples TRBV10-3 to TRBJ2-2; TRBD1 agrees at 7 bases. This CDR3 comprises 18 residues. Looked up from germline, CDR1 is ENHRY and CDR2 is SYGVKD. Trimming cost V 5 bases and J 2 bases; bases outside gene matches: 14. The CDR3: CAISSGTELIQNTGELFF. DNA of the CDR3: TGTGCCATCAGTTCCGGGACAGAATTAATCCAAAACACCGGGGAGCTGTTTTTT.

This clonotype was recorded many times. The rearrangement uses TRBV20-1 and TRBJ2-1; unclear D gene. V was cut by 4 bases and J by 0 bases, with 7 bases left in between. Germline V CDR1 and CDR2: DFQATT, SNEGSKA (reference sequence). This CDR3 is built from 13 residues. DNA of the CDR3: TGCAGTGCTAAACAGAGCTCCTACAATGAGCAGTTCTTC. This sequence encodes CSAKQSSYNEQFF.

This chain's CDR3 is CAGGLADTGELFF. The CDR3 nucleotides are TGTGCCGGCGGACTAGCCGACACCGGGGAGCTGTTTTTT. The chain links TRBV7-9 to TRBJ2-2, with 8 nucleotides matching TRBD2. The CDR3 is 13 residues long. V shed 11 bases and J 3 bases; nucleotides not matched to a gene: 5. Germline V lookup: CDR1 SEHNR, CDR2 FQNEAQ (reference sequence).

The sample holds many counts of this clonotype. The rearrangement links TRBV20-1 to TRBJ2-1; D uncertain. Trimming stripped 3 bases from V and 3 bases from J, with 12 bases between. In germline, CDR1 is DFQATT, CDR2 SNEGSKA (reference sequence). CDR3 length: 14 amino acids. The CDR3, as DNA: TGCAGTGCTAGTCCCGGCGGTGTCTACAATGAGCAGTTCTTC. It codes for CSASPGGVYNEQFF.

At least ten counts were recorded for this clonotype. This chain uses TRBV27 with TRBJ1-5; D is uncertain. Germline V gives CDR1 MNHEY, CDR2 SMNVEV (reference sequence). V lost 2 bases to trimming and J lost 0 bases, with 2 bases between them. This CDR3 region has 13 residues. CDR3 sequence (DNA): TGTGCCAGCAGTTTAATTAGCAATCAGCCCCAGCATTTT. It codes for CASSLISNQPQHF.

This clonotype was recorded many times. This rearrangement joins TRBV7-9 to TRBJ2-7, with TRBD2 identical over 13 bases. CDR1 is SEHNR and CDR2 is FQNEAQ in the germline V gene (reference sequence). The ends lost 5 bases at V and 1 base at J; junction bases unmatched: 8. This CDR3 comprises 17 residues. CDR3 protein: CASSLGTSGVWSYEQYF. The CDR3 DNA reads as TGTGCCAGCAGCCTCGGGACTAGCGGGGTCTGGTCCTACGAGCAGTACTTC.

This chain connects TRBV12-3 or TRBV12-4 to TRBJ2-7; D is unresolved. Trimming removed 5 bases from V and 8 bases from J, with 10 bases in between. The CDR3 has 11 amino acids. CDR3: CASSNPVQQYF. The CDR3 nucleotides read TGTGCCAGCAGTAACCCAGTGCAGCAGTACTTC.

This clonotype was counted ten times or more. The chain employs TRBV7-8 and TRBJ2-7; a possible D gene is TRBD1 (6 bases). The CDR3 is 13 residues long. V was cut by 4 bases and J by 3 bases, with 10 bases left in between. Germline V gene sequence: CDR1 SGHVS, CDR2 FQNEAQ. CDR3 bases: TGTGCCAGCAGCTGGGACACCCTCTACGAGCAGTACTTC. It yields the protein CASSWDTLYEQYF.

This clonotype was found many times. The chain has TRBV24-1 and TRBJ1-5; perhaps TRBD1 as D (5 bases). The length of the CDR3 is 13 residues. Trimming shortened V by 9 bases and J by 6 bases, and 14 bases separated the two germline ends. Germline assignment: CDR1 KGHDR and CDR2 SFDVKD. The CDR3 DNA is TGTGCCACCGGACCGCCGGGGGGTCAGCCCCAGCATTTT. It codes for CATGPPGGQPQHF.

This clonotype occurred many times. This chain joins TRBV20-1 and TRBJ2-5, with D hard to call. Trimming pared 0 bases from V and 0 bases from J, leaving 8 bases between. Germline lookup yields CDR1 DFQATT and CDR2 SNEGSKA (reference sequence). The CDR3 has 14 amino acids. The DNA of the CDR3 is TGCAGTGCTAGAGATTTGACCGACCAAGAGACCCAGTACTTC. It specifies CSARDLTDQETQYF.

This clonotype appeared many times. The gene calls are TRBV20-1 and TRBJ2-2, with TRBD2 identical over 10 bases. This CDR3 comprises 14 residues. Germline V CDR1 and CDR2: DFQATT, SNEGSKA (reference sequence). V lost 2 bases, J lost 4 bases, and 1 base stayed unmatched. CDR3 bases: TGCAGTGCTAGATGGACTAGCGGCACCGGGGAGCTGTTTTTT. Its protein product is CSARWTSGTGELFF.

This clonotype was seen repeatedly, ten times or more. The J gene is TRBJ2-7, the V gene TRBV20-1; tentatively, D is TRBD1 or TRBD2 (5 bases each). Deletions cut 1 base from V and 3 bases from J, with 19 bases between. Germline V gene sequence: CDR1 DFQATT, CDR2 SNEGSKA (reference sequence). The CDR3 runs to 16 residues. CDR3 residues: CSARGPVRDGNYEQYF. CDR3 DNA sequence: TGCAGTGCTAGAGGGCCAGTTCGGGACGGGAACTACGAGCAGTACTTC.

This clonotype was recorded at least ten times. CDR3 in amino acids: CSARDRLSGRPFEQYF. The CDR3 region has the DNA TGCAGTGCTAGAGACCGCCTAAGCGGGAGACCCTTCGAGCAGTACTTC. The chain couples TRBV20-1 to TRBJ2-7; 8 nucleotides align to TRBD2. Germline V CDR1 and CDR2: DFQATT, SNEGSKA (reference sequence). The CDR3 sequence is 16 residues long. J gave up 6 bases and V 0 bases, and 13 bases lay outside the gene matches.

In this sample, this clonotype turned up many times. The genes are TRBV20-1 and TRBJ2-1; 9 positions match TRBD2. CDR1 and CDR2 (germline): DFQATT, SNEGSKA (reference sequence). Losses at the gene ends were 4 bases for V and 6 bases for J; bases not matched to a gene: 7. This CDR3 is 14 amino acids long. CDR3 sequence: CSATTSGFSNEQFF. The CDR3 region has the DNA TGCAGTGCTACGACTAGCGGATTTTCCAATGAGCAGTTCTTC.

This clonotype appeared many times. The rearrangement joins TRBV29-1 to TRBJ2-2; no clear D gene. This CDR3 has 14 residues. V lost 6 bases and J 4 bases, leaving 15 bases between the germline ends. Germline V gene sequence: CDR1 SQVTM, CDR2 ANQGSEA. CDR3 sequence (DNA): TGCAGCGTCTCGGGCCGGGTCGGCACCGGGGAGCTGTTTTTT. Translating gives CSVSGRVGTGELFF.

There are many counts of this clonotype. This chain links TRBV27 with TRBJ1-1; 7 nucleotides agree with TRBD1. V shed 7 bases and J 4 bases; nucleotides not matched to a gene: 6. Per the germline V gene, CDR1 is MNHEY and CDR2 is SMNVEV (reference sequence). The CDR3 is 13 amino acids. The CDR3 region is CASTDRVGTEAFF. Here the CDR3 DNA reads TGTGCCAGCACCGACAGGGTGGGCACTGAAGCTTTCTTT.

This clonotype was counted many times. The rearrangement links TRBV4-3 to TRBJ2-7; D ambiguous. The germline gives CDR1 LGHNA, CDR2 YSLEER. V lost 4 bases to trimming and J lost 1 base, with 14 bases between them. The CDR3 runs 15 residues. The CDR3 DNA reads TGCGCCAGCAGCCCGGAGATTTGGCCTTCCTACGAGCAGTACTTC. Protein product: CASSPEIWPSYEQYF.

The table lists this clonotype with many counts. This chain links TRBV20-1 with TRBJ1-2; D is unclear. V lost 2 bases and J 3 bases, leaving 13 bases between the germline ends. CDR1 is DFQATT, CDR2 SNEGSKA, per germline (reference sequence). CDR3 length: 14 amino acids. CDR3 amino acids: CSARNEQLDYGYTF. For the CDR3, the DNA is TGCAGTGCTAGAAACGAACAGCTCGACTATGGCTACACCTTC.

This clonotype was found many times. The chain uses TRBV5-1 and TRBJ2-3; 14 bases are a match to TRBD2. The germline CDR1 and CDR2 sequences are SGHRS and YFSETQ. V was pared by 4 bases and J by 6 bases, with 7 bases of the junction left unmatched. The CDR3 sequence is 16 residues long. This CDR3 reads CASSPTSGRAGDTQYF. The DNA of the CDR3 is TGCGCCAGCAGCCCGACTAGCGGGAGGGCCGGGGATACGCAGTATTTT.

The chain combines TRBV28 with TRBJ2-7; the D is unclear. The V gene lost 8 bases and the J gene lost 0 bases, with 11 bases spanning the gap. The germline V gene encodes CDR1 MDHEN and CDR2 SYDVKM. CDR3 length: 13 amino acids. The CDR3 sequence is CASGRKFSYEQYF. In DNA, the CDR3 is TGTGCCAGCGGCCGAAAATTCTCCTACGAGCAGTACTTC.

This clonotype was counted at least ten times. The J gene is TRBJ2-3, the V gene TRBV14, with D perhaps matching TRBD1 (5 bases). The V end was cut by 0 bases, the J end by 5 bases, with 9 bases between. Germline CDR1 SGHDN, CDR2 FVKESK. The CDR3 is made up of 14 amino acids. In DNA, the CDR3 is TGTGCCAGCAGCCAAGATCAGGGAAAAGATACGCAGTATTTT. It yields the protein CASSQDQGKDTQYF. The full variable domain, with the rest looked up from reference TRBV14 and TRBJ2-3, is EAGVTQFPSHSVIEKGQTVTLRCDPISGHDNLYWYRRVMGKEIKFLLHFVKESKQDESGMPNNRFLAERTGGTYSTLKVQPAELEDSGVYFCASSQDQGKDTQYFGPGTRLTVL.

This clonotype was counted at least ten times. The V call is TRBV20-1, the J call TRBJ2-7; D remains unclear. Germline V lookup: CDR1 DFQATT, CDR2 SNEGSKA (reference sequence). The CDR3 contains 13 residues. V gave up 3 bases and J gave up 4 bases, with 13 bases separating them. CDR3 sequence reads: CSASRTVGYEQYF. The CDR3 nucleotides read TGCAGTGCTAGTCGCACAGTTGGGTACGAGCAGTACTTC.

The table lists this clonotype with a few counts. The chain couples TRBV4-3 to TRBJ2-7; 8 nucleotides agree with TRBD1. The CDR3 consists of 15 residues. CDR1 and CDR2 from the germline V gene are LGHNA and YSLEER. V lost 3 bases to trimming and J lost 3 bases; unmatched junction nucleotides: 7. CDR3 sequence reads: CASSHAPGQDYEQYF. The CDR3 nucleotides read TGCGCCAGCAGCCATGCACCGGGACAGGACTACGAGCAGTACTTC.

This clonotype came up many times. V gene TRBV10-3 combines with J gene TRBJ1-5; no clear D. Looked up from germline, CDR1 is ENHRY and CDR2 is SYGVKD. Trimming took 8 bases from V and 1 from J, leaving 9 bases between them. The CDR3 is made up of 13 amino acids. The CDR3 protein is CAIATDSNQPQHF. The CDR3 nucleotides read TGTGCCATCGCGACCGACAGCAATCAGCCCCAGCATTTT.

There are many counts of this clonotype. V usage is TRBV10-3 and J usage is TRBJ2-1, with TRBD2 identical over 7 bases. The CDR3 contains 16 residues. Germline trimming cut 2 bases from V and 2 bases from J; bases unmatched to any gene: 6. The germline gives CDR1 ENHRY, CDR2 SYGVKD. CDR3: CAISEPSGGTYNEQFF. Here the CDR3 DNA reads TGTGCCATCAGTGAGCCTTCGGGAGGCACCTACAATGAGCAGTTCTTC.